Following are 3 T cell receptor beta chains from one sample sequenced in a study of control samples from healthy donors and cancer patients. Libraries were prepared by immunoSEQ multiplex PCR; TCRdb keeps only in-frame clonotypes and omits some of them. This sample has 140,000 to 150,000 clones; around 90% occur once, and the top ten carry approximately 2.9%. Sequenced input: blood. The receptor source for this set is a man aged 30 to 45 in good health.

J is TRBJ1-2 and V is TRBV27; D unclear. V dropped 3 bases and J dropped 4 bases, with 12 bases sitting between them. From germline, CDR1 is MNHEY and CDR2 SMNVEV (reference sequence). The CDR3 has 14 amino acids. In DNA form, the CDR3 reads TGTGCCAGCAGTTTCCCGCGGATCTGCTATGGCTACACCTTC. Its protein product is CASSFPRICYGYTF.

This chain joins TRBV3-1 (or the pseudogene TRBV3-2) and TRBJ2-5; perhaps TRBD1 as D (6 bases). This CDR3 comprises 15 residues. Germline V gives CDR1 LGHDT, CDR2 YNNKEL (reference sequence). V lost 1 base, J lost 5 bases, and 14 bases lay in between. In DNA, the CDR3 is TGTGCCAGCAGCCAAGTCGGTGGGGGCGTGGAGACCCAGTACTTC. Translated: CASSQVGGGVETQYF.

J is TRBJ2-7 and V is TRBV12-3 or TRBV12-4; TRBD2 might be the D (5 bases). The CDR3 sequence is 12 residues long. V lost 1 base and J 5 bases, leaving 6 bases between the germline ends. CDR3 DNA: TGTGCCAGCAGTTTAGACGGGGACGAGCAGTACTTC. Translation: CASSLDGDEQYF.